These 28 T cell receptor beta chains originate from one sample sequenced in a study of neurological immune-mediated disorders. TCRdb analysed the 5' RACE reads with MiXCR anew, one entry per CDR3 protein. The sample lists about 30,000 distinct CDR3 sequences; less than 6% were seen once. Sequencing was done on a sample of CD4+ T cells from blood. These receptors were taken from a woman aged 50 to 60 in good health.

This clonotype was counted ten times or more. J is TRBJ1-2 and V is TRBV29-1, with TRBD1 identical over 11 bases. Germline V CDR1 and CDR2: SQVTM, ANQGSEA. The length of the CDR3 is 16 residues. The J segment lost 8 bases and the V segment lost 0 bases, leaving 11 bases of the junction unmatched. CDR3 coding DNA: TGCAGCGTTGAAGATGGCGCTGGGACAGGGGGAAGAGGCTACACCTTC. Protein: CSVEDGAGTGGRGYTF.

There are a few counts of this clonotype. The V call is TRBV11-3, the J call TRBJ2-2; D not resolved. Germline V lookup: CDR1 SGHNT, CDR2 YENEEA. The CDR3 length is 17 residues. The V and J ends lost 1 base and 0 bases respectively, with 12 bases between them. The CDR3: CASSLALVGTNTGELFF. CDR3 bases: TGTGCCAGCAGCTTAGCCCTTGTGGGGACGAACACCGGGGAGCTGTTTTTT.

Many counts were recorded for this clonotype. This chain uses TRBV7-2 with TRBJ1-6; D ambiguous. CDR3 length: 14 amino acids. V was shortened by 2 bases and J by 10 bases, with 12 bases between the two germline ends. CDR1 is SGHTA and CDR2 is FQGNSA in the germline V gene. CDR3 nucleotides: TGTGCCAGCAGCTTATTGATCAAGCAGTCACCCCTCCACTTT. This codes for CASSLLIKQSPLHF.

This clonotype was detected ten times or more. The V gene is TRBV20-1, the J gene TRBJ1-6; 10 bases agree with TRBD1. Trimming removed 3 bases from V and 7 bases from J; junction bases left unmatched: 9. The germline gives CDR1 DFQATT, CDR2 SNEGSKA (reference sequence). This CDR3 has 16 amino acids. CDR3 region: CSASMFGTGVNSPLHF. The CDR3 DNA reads TGCAGTGCTAGTATGTTCGGGACAGGGGTAAATTCACCCCTCCACTTT.

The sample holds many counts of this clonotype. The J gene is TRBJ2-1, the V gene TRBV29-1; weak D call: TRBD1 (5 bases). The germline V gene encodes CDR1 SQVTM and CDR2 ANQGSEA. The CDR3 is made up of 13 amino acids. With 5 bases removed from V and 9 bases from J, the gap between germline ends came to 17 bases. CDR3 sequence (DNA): TGCAGCGTTCGAACTACCCAGGGCGGTGAGCAGTTCTTC. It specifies CSVRTTQGGEQFF.

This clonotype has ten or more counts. Here the CDR3 DNA reads TGTGCCAGCAGGCAACTAGCGGGCGGTCTCCTTTACAATGAGCAGTTCTTC. It yields the protein CASRQLAGGLLYNEQFF. The chain is built from TRBV6-2 or TRBV6-3 and TRBJ2-1; 9 nucleotides align to TRBD2. CDR1 and CDR2 from the germline V gene are MNHEY and SVGEGT. With V trimmed by 6 bases and J by 4 bases, 13 bases remained unmatched. This CDR3 has 17 amino acids.

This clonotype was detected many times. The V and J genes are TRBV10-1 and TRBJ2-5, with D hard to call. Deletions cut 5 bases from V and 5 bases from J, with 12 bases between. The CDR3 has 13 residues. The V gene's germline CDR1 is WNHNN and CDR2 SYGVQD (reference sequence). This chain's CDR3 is CASSQTVVETQYF. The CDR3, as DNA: TGCGCCAGCAGTCAGACGGTGGTGGAGACCCAGTACTTC.

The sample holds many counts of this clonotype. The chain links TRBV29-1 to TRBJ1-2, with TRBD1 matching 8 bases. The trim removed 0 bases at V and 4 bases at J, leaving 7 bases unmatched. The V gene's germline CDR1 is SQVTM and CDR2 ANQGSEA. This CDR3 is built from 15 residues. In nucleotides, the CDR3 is TGCAGCGTTGAAGATCAGGCAGGGGGCCTCTATGGCTACACCTTC. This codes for CSVEDQAGGLYGYTF.

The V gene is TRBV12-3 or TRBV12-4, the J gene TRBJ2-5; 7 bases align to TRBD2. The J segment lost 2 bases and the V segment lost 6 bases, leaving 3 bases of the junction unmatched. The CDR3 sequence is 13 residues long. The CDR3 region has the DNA TGTGCCAGCAGGCGGGACTATCAAGAGACCCAGTACTTC. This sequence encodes CASRRDYQETQYF.

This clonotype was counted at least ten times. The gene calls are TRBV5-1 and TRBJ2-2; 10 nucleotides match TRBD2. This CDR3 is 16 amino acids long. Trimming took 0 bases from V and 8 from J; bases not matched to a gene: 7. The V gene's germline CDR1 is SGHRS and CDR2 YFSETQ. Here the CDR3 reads CASSLEVAGGTGELFF. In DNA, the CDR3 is TGCGCCAGCAGCTTGGAGGTAGCGGGAGGAACTGGGGAGCTGTTTTTT.

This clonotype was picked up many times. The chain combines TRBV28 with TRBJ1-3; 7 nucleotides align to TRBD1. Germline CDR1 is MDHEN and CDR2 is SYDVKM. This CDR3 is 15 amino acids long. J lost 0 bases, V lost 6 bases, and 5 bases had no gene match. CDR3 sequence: CASRGDRNSGNTIYF. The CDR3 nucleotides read TGTGCCAGCAGGGGGGACAGAAACTCTGGAAACACCATATATTTT.

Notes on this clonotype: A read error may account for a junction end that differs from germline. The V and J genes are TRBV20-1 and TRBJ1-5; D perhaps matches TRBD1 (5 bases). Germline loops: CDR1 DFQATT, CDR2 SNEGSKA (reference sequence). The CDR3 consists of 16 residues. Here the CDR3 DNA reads TGCAGTGCTACTACGTGGGGGGGAAGGGGCAATCAGCCCCAGCATTGG. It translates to CSATTWGGRGNQPQHW.

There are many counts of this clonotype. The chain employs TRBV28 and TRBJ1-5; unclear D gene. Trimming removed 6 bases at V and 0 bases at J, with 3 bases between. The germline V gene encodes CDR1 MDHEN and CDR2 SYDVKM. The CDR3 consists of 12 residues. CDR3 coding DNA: TGTGCCAGCAGCATTAGCAATCAGCCCCAGCATTTT. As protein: CASSISNQPQHF.

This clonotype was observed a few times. The CDR3: CASSSTDRGFSYEQYF. Here the CDR3 DNA reads TGTGCCAGCAGCTCCACAGACAGGGGTTTCTCCTACGAGCAGTACTTC. The gene calls are TRBV7-9 and TRBJ2-7, with 8 positions matching TRBD1. Germline trimming cut 4 bases from V and 0 bases from J; bases unmatched to any gene: 8. The CDR3 runs to 16 residues. CDR1 is SEHNR and CDR2 is FQNEAQ in the germline V gene (reference sequence).

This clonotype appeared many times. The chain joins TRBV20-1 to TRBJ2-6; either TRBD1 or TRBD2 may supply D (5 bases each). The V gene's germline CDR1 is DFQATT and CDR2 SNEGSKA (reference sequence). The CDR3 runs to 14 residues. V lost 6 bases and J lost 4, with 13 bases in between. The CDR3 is CSATGTEGANVLTF. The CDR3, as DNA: TGCAGTGCCACCGGGACCGAAGGGGCCAACGTCCTGACTTTC.

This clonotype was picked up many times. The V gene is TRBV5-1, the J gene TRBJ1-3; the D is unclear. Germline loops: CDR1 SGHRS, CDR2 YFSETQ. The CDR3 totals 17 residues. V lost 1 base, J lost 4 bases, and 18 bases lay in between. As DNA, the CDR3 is TGCGCCAGCAGCTTGCAACCTACTCCCCGCTCGGGAAACACCATATATTTT. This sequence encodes CASSLQPTPRSGNTIYF.

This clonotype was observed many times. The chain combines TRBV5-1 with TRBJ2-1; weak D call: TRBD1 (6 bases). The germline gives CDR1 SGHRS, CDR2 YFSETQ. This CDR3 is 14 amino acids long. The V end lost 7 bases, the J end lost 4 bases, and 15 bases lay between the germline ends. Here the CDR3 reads CASAMDRAYNEQFF. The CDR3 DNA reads TGCGCCAGCGCCATGGACAGAGCATACAATGAGCAGTTCTTC.

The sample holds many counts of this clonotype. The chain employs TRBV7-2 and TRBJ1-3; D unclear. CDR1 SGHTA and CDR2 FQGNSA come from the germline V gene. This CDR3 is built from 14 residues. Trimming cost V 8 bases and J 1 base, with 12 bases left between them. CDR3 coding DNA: TGTGCCAGCCGAGCTCTCGAATCTGGAAACACCATATATTTT. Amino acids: CASRALESGNTIYF.

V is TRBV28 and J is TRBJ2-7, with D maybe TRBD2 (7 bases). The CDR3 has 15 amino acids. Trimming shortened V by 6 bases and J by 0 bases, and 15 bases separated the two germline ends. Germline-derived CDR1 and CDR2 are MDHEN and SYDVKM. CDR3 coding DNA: TGTGCCAGCAGCACCGGGGGGCAGGGCTCCTACGAGCAGTACTTC. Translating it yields CASSTGGQGSYEQYF.

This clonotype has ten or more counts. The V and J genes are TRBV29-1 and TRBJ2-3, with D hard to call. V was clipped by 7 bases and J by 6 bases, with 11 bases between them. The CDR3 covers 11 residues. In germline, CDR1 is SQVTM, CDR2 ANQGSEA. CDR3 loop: CSADHVDTQYF. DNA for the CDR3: TGCAGCGCTGACCACGTCGATACGCAGTATTTT.

CDR3 nucleotide sequence: TGTGCCAGCAGCGGGGGGACAGGGGTCACCGGGGAGCTGTTTTTT. Amino acid sequence: CASSGGTGVTGELFF. This chain links TRBV7-3 with TRBJ2-2; 10 nucleotides align to TRBD1. V trimming: 5 bases; J trimming: 4 bases; junction bases outside the gene matches: 4. In germline, CDR1 is SGHTA, CDR2 FQGTGA. This CDR3 is 15 amino acids long.

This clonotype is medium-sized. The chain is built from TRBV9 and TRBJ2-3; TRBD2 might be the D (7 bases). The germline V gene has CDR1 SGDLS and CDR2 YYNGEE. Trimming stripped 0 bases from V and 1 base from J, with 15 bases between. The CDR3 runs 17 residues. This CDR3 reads CASSVAAGAGRTDTQYF. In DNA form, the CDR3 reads TGTGCCAGCAGCGTAGCCGCGGGGGCGGGGCGCACAGATACGCAGTATTTT. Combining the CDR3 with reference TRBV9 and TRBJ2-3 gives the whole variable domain DSGVTQTPKHLITATGQRVTLRCSPRSGDLSVYWYQQSLDQGLQFLIQYYNGEERAKGNILERFSAQQFPDLHSELNLSSLELGDSALYFCASSVAAGAGRTDTQYFGPGTRLTVL.

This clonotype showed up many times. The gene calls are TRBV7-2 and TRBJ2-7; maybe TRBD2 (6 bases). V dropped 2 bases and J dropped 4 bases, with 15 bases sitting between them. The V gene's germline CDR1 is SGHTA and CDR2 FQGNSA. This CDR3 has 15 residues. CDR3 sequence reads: CASSLSGGAFYEQYF. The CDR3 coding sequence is TGTGCCAGCAGCTTATCCGGGGGAGCCTTTTACGAGCAGTACTTC.

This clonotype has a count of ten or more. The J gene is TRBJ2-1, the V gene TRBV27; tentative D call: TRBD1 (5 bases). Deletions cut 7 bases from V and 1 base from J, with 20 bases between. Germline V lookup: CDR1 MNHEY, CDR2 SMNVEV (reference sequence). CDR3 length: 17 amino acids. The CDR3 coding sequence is TGTGCCAGCACAAAACAGGTCCAGGTCGGGTCCTACAATGAGCAGTTCTTC. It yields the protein CASTKQVQVGSYNEQFF.

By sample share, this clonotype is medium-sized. This chain's CDR3 is CASSYLQGTEAFF. CDR3 bases: TGTGCCAGCAGTTACCTACAGGGGACTGAAGCTTTCTTT. J is TRBJ1-1 and V is TRBV12-3 or TRBV12-4, with 7 bases aligning to TRBD1. V gave up 4 bases and J gave up 5 bases; unmatched junction bases: 4. The CDR3 is 13 residues long.

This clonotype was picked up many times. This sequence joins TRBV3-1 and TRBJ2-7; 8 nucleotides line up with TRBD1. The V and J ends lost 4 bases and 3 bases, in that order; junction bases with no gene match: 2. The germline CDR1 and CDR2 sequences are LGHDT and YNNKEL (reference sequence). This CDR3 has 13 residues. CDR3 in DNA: TGTGCCAGCAGCCGACAGGGGAACTACGAGCAGTACTTC. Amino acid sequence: CASSRQGNYEQYF.

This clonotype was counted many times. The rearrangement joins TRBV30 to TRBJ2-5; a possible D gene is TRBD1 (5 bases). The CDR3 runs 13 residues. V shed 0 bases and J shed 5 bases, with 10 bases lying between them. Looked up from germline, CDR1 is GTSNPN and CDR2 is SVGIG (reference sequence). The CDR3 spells CAWSVHQGETQYF. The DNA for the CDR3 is TGTGCCTGGAGTGTACATCAGGGTGAGACCCAGTACTTC.

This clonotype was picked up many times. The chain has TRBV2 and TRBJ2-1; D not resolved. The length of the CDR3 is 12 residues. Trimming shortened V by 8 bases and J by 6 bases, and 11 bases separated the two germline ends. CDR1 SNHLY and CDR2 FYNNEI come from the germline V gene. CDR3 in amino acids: CASSSLGNEQFF. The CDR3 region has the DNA TGTGCCAGCTCCAGTCTCGGCAATGAGCAGTTCTTC. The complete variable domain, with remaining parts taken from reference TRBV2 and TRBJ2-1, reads EPEVTQTPSHQVTQMGQEVILRCVPISNHLYFYWYRQILGQKVEFLVSFYNNEISEKSEIFDDQFSVERPDGSNFTLKIRSTKLEDSAMYFCASSSLGNEQFFGPGTRLTVL.